Presented here are 8 T cell receptor beta chains from one specimen sequenced in a study of OX40 agonist ivuxolimab in advanced cancers. The assay was immunoSEQ multiplex PCR, and TCRdb's table has in-frame clones only and misses some. Of some 90,000 clones in the sample, 80% to 95% were seen once. This material consisted of CD4+ or CD8+ T cells sorted from blood, taken in a trial of the OX40 agonist ivuxolimab. The receptors were sampled from an adult with an advanced solid tumor such as melanoma, head and neck, liver or kidney cancer.

The rearrangement joins TRBV6-5 to TRBJ1-4, with 10 positions matching TRBD1. Germline V gives CDR1 MNHEY, CDR2 SVGAGI. V gave up 2 bases and J gave up 5 bases; unmatched junction bases: 2. The CDR3 has 15 residues. As DNA, the CDR3 is TGTGCCAGCAGTTACCGGGGACAGGGGAATGAAAAACTGTTTTTT. As protein: CASSYRGQGNEKLFF.

The chain employs TRBV28 and TRBJ2-7; D unclear. The germline V and J ends were trimmed by 5 bases and 3 bases, with 5 bases remaining between them. This CDR3 comprises 11 residues. Germline V gives CDR1 MDHEN, CDR2 SYDVKM. Here the CDR3 reads CASSQNYEQYF. Here the CDR3 DNA reads TGTGCCAGCAGTCAGAACTACGAGCAGTACTTC.

The rearrangement joins TRBV9 to TRBJ1-2; D gene ambiguous. The CDR3 is made up of 15 amino acids. Trimming took 0 bases from V and 5 from J, leaving 14 bases between them. Germline CDR1 is SGDLS and CDR2 is YYNGEE. CDR3 sequence reads: CASSVAPTSNYGYTF. CDR3 DNA sequence: TGTGCCAGCAGCGTAGCCCCGACGAGCAATTATGGCTACACCTTC.

The chain links TRBV7-8 to TRBJ2-1, with D possibly being TRBD1 (5 bases). Germline assignment: CDR1 SGHVS and CDR2 FQNEAQ. Between the trimmed V and J ends, which lost 5 bases and 0 bases, there was a span of 14 bases. The CDR3 loop spans 16 amino acids. The CDR3 region is CASSPRGAPSYNEQFF. The CDR3 DNA reads TGTGCCAGCAGCCCTCGTGGGGCGCCCTCCTACAATGAGCAGTTCTTC.

CDR3: CASSLAQENTEAFF. Written as DNA, the CDR3 is TGTGCCAGCAGCTTGGCGCAGGAGAACACTGAAGCTTTCTTT. This chain uses TRBV5-5 with TRBJ1-1; D call uncertain. Germline lookup yields CDR1 SGHKS and CDR2 YYEKEE (reference sequence). The CDR3 loop spans 14 amino acids. Trimming removed 0 bases from V and 1 base from J, with 7 bases in between.

In its sample, this clone was seen once. This sequence joins TRBV29-1 and TRBJ2-7; TRBD1 matches 7 bases. The V segment lost 6 bases and the J segment 0 bases; nucleotides outside the gene matches: 5. Germline V gives CDR1 SQVTM, CDR2 ANQGSEA. This CDR3 region has 13 residues. In nucleotides, the CDR3 is TGCAGCGTCCGGGACAGCTACTCCTACGAGCAGTACTTC. Translation: CSVRDSYSYEQYF.

The rearrangement uses TRBV7-6 and TRBJ1-2; 12 nucleotides line up with TRBD1. V was clipped by 3 bases and J by 7 bases; unmatched bases: 9. Per germline, CDR1 SGHVS and CDR2 FNYEAQ. This CDR3 is built from 16 residues. In DNA form, the CDR3 reads TGTGCCAGCAGCTTGAGACCGGGACAGGGGGCGCTTGGCTACACCTTC. Its translation: CASSLRPGQGALGYTF.

This rearrangement joins TRBV9 to TRBJ2-7; D is possibly TRBD1 or TRBD2 (5 bases each). CDR3 size: 13 residues. Germline CDR1 and CDR2: SGDLS and YYNGEE. With 4 bases removed from V and 2 bases from J, the gap between germline ends came to 10 bases. The CDR3 spells CASSPGLTYEQYF. The CDR3 nucleotides read TGTGCCAGCAGCCCGGGGCTCACCTACGAGCAGTACTTC.